This T cell receptor beta chain appears in the sequencing data of a study of blood T cells in healthy people across ages. Study in general: About one barcoded beta molecule was captured per two T cells (by template switching).

A second PCR of about 7 to 11 cycles used a sample-barcoded 5' primer and a J-beta primer mix. Each TCR beta cDNA got a 12-nucleotide random molecular identifier. MiXCR was run by TCRdb on the 5' RACE reads, yielding one entry per CDR3 protein. Seen here are about 640,000 distinct CDR3 sequences, roughly three fifths observed once, and the top ten hold 30% to 40%. The CDR3 covers 15 residues. Trimming removed 7 bases from V and 4 bases from J, with 19 bases in between. CDR1 is MNHEY and CDR2 is SVGAGI in the germline V gene. The sequence derives from a man in his fifties or sixties in good health. The V gene is TRBV6-5, the J gene TRBJ1-2; D might be TRBD1 (5 bases). What was sequenced was blood. DNA for the CDR3: TGTGCCAGCACCCCCATCGCCCAGGGATCCTATGGCTACACCTTC. Translation gives CASTPIAQGSYGYTF.